Reported below is one T cell receptor (beta chain). What it recognizes is unknown. Assay used: immunoSEQ multiplex PCR; TCRdb lists only in-frame clones, some missing. In the table there are more than 400,000 clones, 90% to 96% of which are singletons. These data originate in a study of shared clonotypes between healthy human individuals. The overall study: CD4 naive and memory got three plates each, CD8 naive two, CD8 memory one.

Germline-derived CDR1 and CDR2 are KGHSH and LQKENI. The CDR3 is made up of 13 amino acids. V was trimmed by 5 bases and J by 6 bases, leaving 14 bases between them. The study, taken as a whole, reports: For sorted subsets, rarefaction showed incomplete sequencing despite large depth.

Adult donors, all healthy and HIV-negative, had no recent acute infections or vaccinations. The donors were all Caucasian adults (living in Nashville, Tennessee). This chain uses TRBV18 with TRBJ2-7; D perhaps matches TRBD2 (7 bases). Sequencing used naive CD4+ T cells sorted from blood. As to subset: CD45RA+ positively selected. This TCR derives from a woman between 25 and 40 years old in good health. The CDR3 bases are TGTGCCAGCTCATTTGCAGGGGAGGGCGAGCAGTACTTC. This translates into CASSFAGEGEQYF.